The present TCR beta chain was sequenced within a study of T cell changes during pregnancy in multiple sclerosis. Produced via immunoSEQ multiplex PCR; TCRdb's table is partial and in-frame only. Of roughly 70,000 clones detected, around 92% appear once; the ten largest clones hold approximately 2.8%. The sequence was obtained from a female donor in good health, enrolled as a control in a pregnancy study. The sample in question was peripheral blood, obtained in the third trimester of pregnancy.

The CDR3 sequence: CASSDAGRNQPQHF. CDR3 bases: TGTGCCAGCAGTGACGCAGGGAGGAATCAGCCCCAGCATTTT. The J gene is TRBJ1-5, the V gene TRBV25-1; D may be TRBD1 (5 bases). The CDR3 contains 14 residues. V shed 3 bases and J shed 4 bases, with 10 bases lying between them. CDR1 is MGHDK and CDR2 is SYGVNS in the germline V gene.